Below, one TCR beta chain is given with its context. These data are taken from a study of blood T cell repertoires in COVID-19. Study overall: There were acute and convalescent COVID-19 samples, and they came from the United States, Italy and Spain. In each case, the material was cDNA or gDNA derived from T cells, B-cell-depleted T cells, or PBMCs.

Losses at the gene ends were 5 bases for V and 3 bases for J; bases not matched to a gene: 9. The CDR3 has 16 amino acids. Germline V CDR1 and CDR2: MRHNA, SNTAGT. Per the original data handling: Quantification of nucleated cells was approximated via reference gene primer amplification. TCRdb's table, derived via immunoSEQ multiplex PCR, lists solely in-frame clones and lacks some. V, J and clone size are taken as reported in that table, and D and trimming were inferred from the DNA itself. The table has tens of thousands of clones, 70% to 90% seen once. The rearrangement links TRBV6-4 to TRBJ2-3, with TRBD2 matching 9 bases. Sequencing input: peripheral blood. This clonotype was obtained from a human donor with active COVID-19. The donor label of this sample is uncertain. The CDR3 reads CASSPYRGGATDTQYF. The CDR3 DNA reads as TGTGCCAGCAGTCCCTACCGCGGGGGGGCAACAGATACGCAGTATTTT.